This TCR beta chain came from a study of Ad26.COV2.S vaccination and SARS-CoV-2 variants. This clone appeared a single time. Only in-frame clones appear in the TCRdb table, and some are missing; sequencing was by immunoSEQ multiplex PCR. The sample has some 39,000 clones, about 80% seen once; the top ten hold approximately 44%. This CDR3 has 18 amino acids. V lost 1 base and J lost 1; bases outside the gene matches: 10. Looked up from germline, CDR1 is PRHDT and CDR2 is FYEKMQ (reference sequence). The chain recombines TRBV13 with TRBJ2-3; 8 positions agree with TRBD2. Specimen: peripheral blood, collected after recovery from COVID-19. The clonotype was recovered from a human donor who had recovered from COVID-19. Here the CDR3 reads CASSLARWGAGGTDTQYF. Here the CDR3 DNA reads TGTGCCAGCAGCTTAGCTCGGTGGGGAGCGGGGGGCACAGATACGCAGTATTTT.